These 30 T cell receptor beta chains originate from one sample sequenced in a study of T-cell reconstitution after alpha-beta-depleted transplantation in children. Unique molecular identifiers were built into the TCRbeta library. TCRdb itself ran the PCR reads through MiXCR, one entry per CDR3 protein. The top ten clones hold around 0.79% of a sample with hundreds of thousands of distinct CDR3 sequences, less than 15% of them seen once. The sequenced sample was PBMCs, obtained before TCRalphabeta/CD19-depleted stem cell transplant. Receptors were obtained from a girl aged 2 to 10 with congenital amegakaryocytic thrombocytopenia, due to receive a stem cell transplant.

This clonotype occurred many times. The chain carries TRBV20-1 and TRBJ2-1, with 8 bases identical to TRBD2. The CDR3 consists of 14 residues. In germline, CDR1 is DFQATT, CDR2 SNEGSKA (reference sequence). After removal of 2 bases from V and 4 bases from J, the junction contained 4 bases not matched to a gene. The CDR3 is CSARLPSGYNEQFF. CDR3 DNA sequence: TGCAGTGCTAGATTACCTAGCGGGTACAATGAGCAGTTCTTC.

The V and J genes are TRBV12-3 or TRBV12-4 and TRBJ2-1, with 9 positions matching TRBD2. Germline trimming cut 8 bases from V and 5 bases from J; bases unmatched to any gene: 7. There are 14 residues in the CDR3. CDR3: CASLPGLAHNEQFF. CDR3 nucleotides: TGTGCCAGCCTCCCGGGACTAGCACACAATGAGCAGTTCTTC.

As for this clonotype: Likely a read error: the CDR3 ends without its conserved phenylalanine or tryptophan. No DNA is shown, since the ends of the CDR3 on it are uncertain; the CDR3 is the one TCRdb lists. The chain combines TRBV27 with TRBJ2-1; the table assigns TRBD2, which was not confirmed against the DNA. Germline V CDR1 and CDR2: MNHEY, SMNVEV (reference sequence). The CDR3 numbers 16 amino acids, ends counted. The CDR3: CASSLSLITRGTAETL.

Many counts were recorded for this clonotype. The rearrangement links TRBV27 to TRBJ1-5; D is perhaps TRBD1 (5 bases). V was clipped by 7 bases and J by 3 bases, with 10 bases between them. Per the germline V gene, CDR1 is MNHEY and CDR2 is SMNVEV (reference sequence). The CDR3 totals 13 residues. The CDR3 reads CASKKGPNQPQHF. Here the CDR3 DNA reads TGTGCCAGCAAGAAGGGGCCCAATCAGCCCCAGCATTTT.

The table lists this clonotype with a few counts. The chain has TRBV20-1 and TRBJ2-1; D gene uncertain. This CDR3 region has 12 residues. Per the germline V gene, CDR1 is DFQATT and CDR2 is SNEGSKA (reference sequence). Between the trimmed V and J ends, which lost 4 bases and 9 bases, there was a span of 13 bases. CDR3: CSATQEMGEQFF. The CDR3 coding sequence is TGCAGTGCTACCCAAGAGATGGGTGAGCAGTTCTTC.

The V gene is TRBV4-2, the J gene TRBJ2-1; no clear D. Germline V CDR1 and CDR2: LGHNA, YNFKEQ. V was clipped by 8 bases and J by 5 bases, with 13 bases between them. The CDR3 is 13 amino acids. The CDR3 loop reads CASGAPHDNEQFF. In DNA form, the CDR3 reads TGTGCCAGCGGAGCGCCTCACGACAATGAGCAGTTCTTC.

This clonotype showed up many times. The chain carries TRBV7-6 and TRBJ2-3; maybe TRBD2 (6 bases). The CDR3 is made up of 14 amino acids. Germline V lookup: CDR1 SGHVS, CDR2 FNYEAQ. Trimming removed 10 bases from V and 0 bases from J, with 14 bases in between. The CDR3 coding sequence is TGTGCCACCTCTTTGGCGGGGAGCACAGATACGCAGTATTTT. Protein sequence: CATSLAGSTDTQYF.

This clonotype was counted a few times. The V call is TRBV4-1, the J call TRBJ2-1, with TRBD2 identical over 7 bases. The CDR3 is 16 amino acids. The germline CDR1 and CDR2 sequences are MGHRA and YSYEKL. J was trimmed by 8 bases and V by 1 base; bases with no gene match: 11. The CDR3 loop is CASSQVAAGQGDEQFF. The CDR3, as DNA: TGCGCCAGCAGCCAAGTTGCAGCGGGGCAGGGAGATGAGCAGTTCTTC.

J is TRBJ2-5 and V is TRBV10-3; D not resolved. The germline V gene has CDR1 ENHRY and CDR2 SYGVKD. The CDR3 is made up of 13 amino acids. The ends were cut back, 4 bases at V and 5 bases at J, with 11 bases in the middle. This CDR3 reads CAISARLSETQYF. CDR3 nucleotides: TGTGCCATCAGTGCCAGGTTAAGCGAGACCCAGTACTTC.

This clonotype has a count of ten or more. The chain recombines TRBV3-1 with TRBJ2-1, with 7 bases lining up with TRBD1. CDR1 LGHDT and CDR2 YNNKEL come from the germline V gene (reference sequence). J was trimmed by 2 bases and V by 4 bases; bases with no gene match: 8. This CDR3 has 16 residues. This CDR3 is CASSLATGAPYNEQFF. DNA of the CDR3: TGTGCCAGCAGCCTCGCAACAGGGGCACCCTACAATGAGCAGTTCTTC.

At least ten counts were recorded for this clonotype. The gene calls are TRBV20-1 and TRBJ2-5; 10 nucleotides line up with TRBD1. This CDR3 is built from 15 residues. Losses at the gene ends were 3 bases for V and 0 bases for J; bases not matched to a gene: 4. Germline loops: CDR1 DFQATT, CDR2 SNEGSKA (reference sequence). The CDR3 region is CSASWGQGYQETQYF. The CDR3 DNA reads as TGCAGTGCTAGTTGGGGACAGGGGTACCAAGAGACCCAGTACTTC.

This chain uses TRBV20-1 with TRBJ2-5; 11 positions match TRBD2. Germline CDR1 reads DFQATT; CDR2 reads SNEGSKA (reference sequence). V lost 5 bases to trimming and J lost 5 bases; unmatched junction nucleotides: 19. The CDR3 totals 18 residues. The CDR3 is CSAHPGTSGSRPSETQYF. The CDR3 nucleotides are TGCAGTGCTCACCCGGGAACTAGCGGGAGTCGCCCTTCTGAGACCCAGTACTTC.

The chain uses TRBV20-1 and TRBJ2-7, with D maybe TRBD2 (5 bases). The CDR3 sequence is 14 residues long. CDR1 and CDR2 (germline): DFQATT, SNEGSKA (reference sequence). V dropped 5 bases and J dropped 2 bases, with 16 bases sitting between them. The chain's CDR3 is CSAPREKPPYEQYF. CDR3 DNA sequence: TGCAGTGCTCCAAGGGAGAAACCCCCCTACGAGCAGTACTTC.

The sample holds many counts of this clonotype. The V and J genes are TRBV20-1 and TRBJ2-3; 11 bases fit TRBD2. The CDR3 length is 16 residues. V was clipped by 2 bases and J by 4 bases; unmatched bases: 8. Germline loops: CDR1 DFQATT, CDR2 SNEGSKA (reference sequence). CDR3: CSARLPTSGTADTQYF. CDR3 nucleotide sequence: TGCAGTGCTAGACTTCCGACTAGCGGGACGGCAGATACGCAGTATTTT.

This clonotype was counted a few times. The junction shows a germline mismatch at one end, possibly a read error. The rearrangement links TRBV14 to TRBJ1-1; D remains ambiguous. Germline V gene lookup returns CDR1 SGHDN and CDR2 FVKESK. This CDR3 region has 12 residues. The CDR3 sequence is CASSRVNTEAFF. CDR3 DNA: TGTGCAAGCAGCCGAGTGAACACTGAAGCTTTCTTT.

V and J are TRBV5-1 and TRBJ2-7; no definite D call. Germline-derived CDR1 and CDR2 are SGHRS and YFSETQ. Trimming took 10 bases from V and 0 from J, leaving 14 bases between them. The CDR3 runs to 13 residues. This CDR3 reads CASPGRPSYEQYF. CDR3 bases: TGCGCCTCACCAGGCCGACCCTCCTACGAGCAGTACTTC.

Concerning this clonotype itself: One end of the junction fails to match germline, which may point to a read error. V gene TRBV24-1 combines with J gene TRBJ2-7, with D unresolved. CDR3 length: 14 residues. CDR1 KGHDR and CDR2 SFDVKD come from the germline V gene. The CDR3 sequence: CATIPRQPPYEQNF. DNA for the CDR3: TGTGCCACCATCCCTCGGCAGCCCCCCTACGAGCAGAACTTC.

This clonotype was found a few times. The rearrangement links TRBV20-1 to TRBJ1-6; D may be TRBD1 (6 bases). CDR1 and CDR2 from the germline V gene are DFQATT and SNEGSKA (reference sequence). Trimming took off 6 bases at V and 14 bases at J, with 26 bases between the two ends. The CDR3 covers 15 residues. CDR3 nucleotide sequence: TGCAGTGCCAAAGCCGGGGGACACCAGTTGTTGTCCCTCCACTTT. Protein: CSAKAGGHQLLSLHF.

This chain uses TRBV30 with TRBJ2-3; D uncertain. The germline gives CDR1 GTSNPN, CDR2 SVGIG (reference sequence). The CDR3 sequence is 11 residues long. Trimming cost V 3 bases and J 4 bases, with 5 bases left between them. CDR3 loop: CAWRVADTQYF. The CDR3 coding sequence is TGTGCCTGGAGGGTTGCAGATACGCAGTATTTT.

The chain's CDR3 is CASSPHGLFGSNNEQFF. CDR3 nucleotides: TGCGCCAGCAGCCCACATGGACTTTTTGGCAGCAACAATGAGCAGTTCTTC. V is TRBV5-1 and J is TRBJ2-1; weak D call: TRBD2 (5 bases). Germline V gene lookup returns CDR1 SGHRS and CDR2 YFSETQ. Trimming cost V 4 bases and J 5 bases, with 22 bases left between them. The CDR3 spans 17 residues. Full variable domain (outside the CDR3, taken from reference TRBV5-1 and TRBJ2-1): KAGVTQTPRYLIKTRGQQVTLSCSPISGHRSVSWYQQTPGQGLQFLFEYFSETQRNKGNFPGRFSGRQFSNSRSEMNVSTLELGDSALYLCASSPHGLFGSNNEQFFGPGTRLTVL.

This clonotype was counted many times. V usage is TRBV12-3 or TRBV12-4 and J usage is TRBJ1-3; D call uncertain. With 3 bases removed from V and 6 bases from J, the gap between germline ends came to 3 bases. The CDR3 sequence is 11 residues long. For the CDR3, the DNA is TGTGCCAGCAGTTTCCTAAACACCATATATTTT. Protein product: CASSFLNTIYF.

The rearrangement uses TRBV29-1 and TRBJ2-1, with a tentative D call TRBD2 (5 bases). V shed 8 bases and J shed 3 bases, with 14 bases lying between them. The CDR3 has 13 residues. CDR1 SQVTM and CDR2 ANQGSEA come from the germline V gene. CDR3 in amino acids: CSSAGRVYNEQFF. The CDR3 nucleotides are TGCAGCTCCGCGGGCAGAGTCTACAATGAGCAGTTCTTC.

This chain joins TRBV7-9 and TRBJ2-1; TRBD2 is a possible D gene (6 bases). V lost 6 bases, J lost 15 bases, and 27 bases lay in between. CDR1 is SEHNR and CDR2 is FQNEAQ in the germline V gene (reference sequence). CDR3 length: 15 amino acids. The CDR3 DNA follows: TGTGCCAGCAGGACAGACCGGGGACTGGCAGCCTTTAGGTTCTTC. Translation gives CASRTDRGLAAFRFF.

This clonotype has more than one count but fewer than ten. V usage is TRBV7-2 and J usage is TRBJ2-7; D uncertain. This CDR3 has 14 amino acids. V was pared by 2 bases and J by 10 bases, with 18 bases between. Germline CDR1 is SGHTA and CDR2 is FQGNSA. CDR3 sequence: CASSLLNNRQPQYF. The CDR3 DNA sequence: TGTGCCAGCAGCTTACTTAACAATCGGCAGCCTCAGTACTTC.

The gene calls are TRBV29-1 and TRBJ1-2; D not resolved. Germline loops: CDR1 SQVTM, CDR2 ANQGSEA. The CDR3 is made up of 11 amino acids. Between the trimmed V and J ends, which lost 5 bases and 6 bases, there was a span of 10 bases. CDR3 residues: CSVLNGHGYTF. The CDR3 nucleotides are TGCAGCGTTCTTAACGGGCATGGCTACACCTTC.

The J gene is TRBJ2-1, the V gene TRBV5-1; 8 bases are shared with TRBD2. CDR1 and CDR2 from the germline V gene are SGHRS and YFSETQ. The trim removed 1 base at V and 10 bases at J, leaving 10 bases unmatched. The CDR3 spans 15 residues. The CDR3 is CASSLTSGPPSEQFF. For the CDR3, the DNA is TGCGCCAGCAGCTTGACTAGCGGCCCTCCGTCGGAGCAGTTCTTC. The full variable domain, rest sourced from reference TRBV5-1 and TRBJ2-1, is KAGVTQTPRYLIKTRGQQVTLSCSPISGHRSVSWYQQTPGQGLQFLFEYFSETQRNKGNFPGRFSGRQFSNSRSEMNVSTLELGDSALYLCASSLTSGPPSEQFFGPGTRLTVL.

In this sample, this clonotype turned up many times. The rearrangement joins TRBV12-3 or TRBV12-4 to TRBJ2-3; D gene unclear. The ends were cut back, 8 bases at V and 1 base at J, with 4 bases in the middle. The CDR3 length is 11 residues. The CDR3 reads CASGGTDTQYF. Written as DNA, the CDR3 is TGTGCCAGCGGGGGCACAGATACGCAGTATTTT.

The chain employs TRBV19 and TRBJ1-2; D uncertain. CDR3 length: 14 residues. Trimming took off 3 bases at V and 2 bases at J, with 10 bases between the two ends. CDR1 and CDR2 from the germline V gene are LNHDA and SQIVND (reference sequence). The CDR3 region is CASSIRTGNYGYTF. CDR3 bases: TGTGCCAGTAGTATCAGGACGGGGAACTATGGCTACACCTTC.

This clonotype was counted ten times or more. V usage is TRBV20-1 and J usage is TRBJ2-7; 10 nucleotides align to TRBD2. Trimming cost V 2 bases and J 1 base; bases outside gene matches: 5. CDR1 DFQATT and CDR2 SNEGSKA come from the germline V gene (reference sequence). CDR3 length: 15 residues. The CDR3 here is CSARPLLAGSYEQYF. The CDR3 region has the DNA TGCAGTGCTAGACCCCTACTAGCGGGGTCCTACGAGCAGTACTTC.

This clonotype was seen more than once but under ten times. This chain joins TRBV7-9 and TRBJ2-2, with 9 bases matching TRBD1. CDR3 length: 16 residues. Germline V gene lookup returns CDR1 SEHNR and CDR2 FQNEAQ (reference sequence). Trimming cost V 1 base and J 3 bases; bases outside gene matches: 3. The CDR3 region is CASSLVGQGDTGELFF. For the CDR3, the DNA is TGTGCCAGCAGCTTAGTGGGACAGGGTGACACCGGGGAGCTGTTTTTT.